This T cell receptor beta chain came from a study of identical twins. Study conclusions and caveats: Models came in too low on out-of-frame TCR alpha sharing in monozygotic twins. The study based its conclusions on cross-sectional statistical analysis and did not follow the same donors. Out-of-frame alpha sequences common to twins exhibited a surplus of low generation probability. A partial confounding effect on zero-insertion analyses could come from invariant MAIT and iNKT cells.

Worth noting for this clonotype: What it binds is unknown.

Germline V CDR1 and CDR2: LGHNA, YNFKEQ. The J segment lost 4 bases and the V segment lost 0 bases, leaving 5 bases of the junction unmatched. This CDR3 comprises 16 residues. TCRdb reprocessed the 5' RACE reads via MiXCR and lists one record per CDR3 protein. The sample holds 1.5 million to 2 million distinct CDR3 sequences, under 35% seen once. This TCR came from a newborn girl in good health. The sample comprised cord blood. The V gene is TRBV4-2, the J gene TRBJ1-4, with 7 nucleotides matching TRBD1. CDR3 loop: CASSQEAQGFNEKLFF. In nucleotides, the CDR3 is TGTGCCAGCAGCCAAGAAGCACAGGGGTTTAATGAAAAACTGTTTTTT.